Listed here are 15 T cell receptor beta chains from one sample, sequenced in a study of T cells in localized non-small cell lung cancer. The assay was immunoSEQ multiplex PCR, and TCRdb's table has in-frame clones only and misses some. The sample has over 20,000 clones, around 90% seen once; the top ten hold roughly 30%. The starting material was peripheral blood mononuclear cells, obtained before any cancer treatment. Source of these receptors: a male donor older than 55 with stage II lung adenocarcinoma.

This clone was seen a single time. The CDR3 protein is CASSLEHAAGTNEQFF. Written as DNA, the CDR3 is TGTGCCAGCAGCTTGGAACATGCAGCGGGGACAAATGAGCAGTTCTTC. The V call is TRBV5-4, the J call TRBJ2-1; D may be TRBD2 (7 bases). This CDR3 comprises 16 residues. Germline-derived CDR1 and CDR2 are SGHNT and YYREEE (reference sequence). V was cut by 0 bases and J by 7 bases, with 17 bases left in between.

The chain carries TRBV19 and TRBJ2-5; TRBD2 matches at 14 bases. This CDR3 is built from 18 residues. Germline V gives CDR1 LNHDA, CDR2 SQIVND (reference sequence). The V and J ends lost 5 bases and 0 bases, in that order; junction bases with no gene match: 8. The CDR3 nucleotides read TGTGCCAGTAGTCACGGACTAGCGGGAGGCTCGTACCAAGAGACCCAGTACTTC. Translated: CASSHGLAGGSYQETQYF.

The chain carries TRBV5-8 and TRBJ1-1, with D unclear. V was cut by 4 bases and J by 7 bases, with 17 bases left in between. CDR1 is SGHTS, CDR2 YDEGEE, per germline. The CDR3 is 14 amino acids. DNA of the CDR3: TGTGCCAGCAGCACCCGGACCCAGACCCGTGAAGCTTTCTTT. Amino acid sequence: CASSTRTQTREAFF.

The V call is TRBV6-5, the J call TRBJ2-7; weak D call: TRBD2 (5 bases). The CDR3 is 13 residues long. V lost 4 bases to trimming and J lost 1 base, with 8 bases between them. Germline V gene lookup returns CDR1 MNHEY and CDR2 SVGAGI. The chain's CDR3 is CASSFGGSYEQYF. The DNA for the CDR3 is TGTGCCAGCAGTTTTGGAGGTTCCTACGAGCAGTACTTC.

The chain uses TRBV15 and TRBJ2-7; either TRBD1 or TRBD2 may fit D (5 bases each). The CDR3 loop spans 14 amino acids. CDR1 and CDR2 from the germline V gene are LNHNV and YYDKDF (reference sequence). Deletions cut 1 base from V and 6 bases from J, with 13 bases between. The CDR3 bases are TGTGCCACCAGCAGAGTTACGGGGCTCGGCGAGCAGTACTTC. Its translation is CATSRVTGLGEQYF.

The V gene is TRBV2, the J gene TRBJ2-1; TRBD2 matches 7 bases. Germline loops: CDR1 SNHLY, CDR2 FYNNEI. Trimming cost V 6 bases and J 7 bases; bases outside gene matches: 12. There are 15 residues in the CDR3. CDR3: CASSLTVGTTNEQFF. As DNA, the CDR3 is TGTGCCAGCAGCCTGACTGTCGGGACTACAAATGAGCAGTTCTTC. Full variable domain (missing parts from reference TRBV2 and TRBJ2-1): EPEVTQTPSHQVTQMGQEVILRCVPISNHLYFYWYRQILGQKVEFLVSFYNNEISEKSEIFDDQFSVERPDGSNFTLKIRSTKLEDSAMYFCASSLTVGTTNEQFFGPGTRLTVL.

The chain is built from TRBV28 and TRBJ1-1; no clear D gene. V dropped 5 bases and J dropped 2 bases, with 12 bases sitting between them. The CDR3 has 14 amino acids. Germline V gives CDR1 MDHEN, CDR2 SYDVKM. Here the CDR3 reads CASSPVGTNTEAFF. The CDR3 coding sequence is TGTGCCAGCAGTCCCGTAGGAACTAACACTGAAGCTTTCTTT.

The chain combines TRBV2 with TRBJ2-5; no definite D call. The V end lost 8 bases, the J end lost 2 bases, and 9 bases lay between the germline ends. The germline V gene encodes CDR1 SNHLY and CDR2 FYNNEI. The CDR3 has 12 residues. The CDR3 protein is CASVQEQETQYF. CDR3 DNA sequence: TGTGCCAGCGTGCAGGAACAAGAGACCCAGTACTTC.

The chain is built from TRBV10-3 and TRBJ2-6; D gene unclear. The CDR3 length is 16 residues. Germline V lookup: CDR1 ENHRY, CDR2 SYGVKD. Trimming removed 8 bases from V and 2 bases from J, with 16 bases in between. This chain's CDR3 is CAIPASPRPGANVLTF. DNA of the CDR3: TGTGCCATCCCCGCTTCGCCACGGCCTGGGGCCAACGTCCTGACTTTC.

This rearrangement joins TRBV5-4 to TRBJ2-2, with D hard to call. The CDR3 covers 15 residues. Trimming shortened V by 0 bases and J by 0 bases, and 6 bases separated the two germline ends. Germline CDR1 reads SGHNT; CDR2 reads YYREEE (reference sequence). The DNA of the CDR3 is TGTGCCAGCAGCTTGGCCACAACGAACACCGGGGAGCTGTTTTTT. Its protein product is CASSLATTNTGELFF.

CDR3 region: CASTRGLAGVSEQYF. Here the CDR3 DNA reads TGTGCCAGCACACGGGGACTAGCGGGAGTCTCCGAGCAGTACTTC. The chain uses TRBV28 and TRBJ2-7; TRBD2 matches 14 bases. This CDR3 comprises 15 residues. Germline CDR1 MDHEN, CDR2 SYDVKM. Trimming took 7 bases from V and 6 from J; bases not matched to a gene: 8.

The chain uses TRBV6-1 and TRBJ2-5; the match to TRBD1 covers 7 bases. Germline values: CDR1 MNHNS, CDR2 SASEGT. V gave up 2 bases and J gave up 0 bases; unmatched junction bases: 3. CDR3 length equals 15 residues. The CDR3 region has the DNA TGTGCCAGCAGTGAATGGGGACAGTACCAAGAGACCCAGTACTTC. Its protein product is CASSEWGQYQETQYF.

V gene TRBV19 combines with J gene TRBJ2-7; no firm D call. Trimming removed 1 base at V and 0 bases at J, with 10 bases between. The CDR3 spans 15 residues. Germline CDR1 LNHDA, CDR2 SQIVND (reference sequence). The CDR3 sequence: CASSIGSGFSYEQYF. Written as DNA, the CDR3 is TGTGCCAGTAGTATAGGCTCAGGTTTCTCCTACGAGCAGTACTTC.

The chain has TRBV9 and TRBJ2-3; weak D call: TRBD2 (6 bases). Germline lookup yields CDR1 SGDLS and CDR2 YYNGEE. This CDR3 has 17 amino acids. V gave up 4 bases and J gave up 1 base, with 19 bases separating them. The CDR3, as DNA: TGTGCCAGCAGCCCCCAATCGGGGGTCAGGGGCACAGATACGCAGTATTTT. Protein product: CASSPQSGVRGTDTQYF.

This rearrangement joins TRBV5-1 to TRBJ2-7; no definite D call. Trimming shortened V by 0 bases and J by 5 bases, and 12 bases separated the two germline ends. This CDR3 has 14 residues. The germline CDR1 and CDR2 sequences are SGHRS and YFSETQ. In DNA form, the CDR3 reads TGCGCCAGCAGCTTGGTAGGTCGTGCAAACGAGCAGTACTTC. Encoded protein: CASSLVGRANEQYF.